This T cell receptor (beta chain) was recovered during a study of T-cell reconstitution after alpha-beta-depleted transplantation in children. This clonotype was seen at least ten times. The library targeted TCRbeta and was prepared with unique molecular identifiers. TCRdb called the PCR reads again in MiXCR, with one record for every CDR3 protein. The sample records 300,000 to 400,000 distinct CDR3 sequences, roughly 13% being singletons. This CDR3 has 14 amino acids. The V and J ends lost 0 bases and 0 bases respectively, with 5 bases between them. CDR1 is LNHDA, CDR2 SQIVND, per germline (reference sequence).

The specimen comprised PBMCs, sampled from the stem cell graft. The chain joins TRBV19 to TRBJ1-1; D unclear. This TCR was sampled from a human donor who donated a stem cell graft to a child with Fanconi anemia. The CDR3 loop is CASSIEGLNTEAFF. The CDR3, as DNA: TGTGCCAGTAGTATAGAGGGCCTGAACACTGAAGCTTTCTTT.